This T cell receptor beta chain was recovered during a study of cytomegalovirus exposure and HLA in healthy donors. Notes on the study in general: A few of the chains that were CMV-associated were confirmed in vitro to be specific for CMV antigens. With high specificity and sensitivity, the classifier reportedly diagnosed cytomegalovirus status.

This CDR3 contains 12 residues. Looked up from germline, CDR1 is SEHNR and CDR2 is FQNEAQ (reference sequence). V shed 7 bases and J shed 4 bases, with 10 bases lying between them. A word on this clone: Its specificity is not known.

Assay: immunoSEQ multiplex PCR; the TCRdb copy retains only in-frame clones and omits some. The sample lists approximately 150,000 clones, about nine tenths occurring once. This chain joins TRBV7-9 and TRBJ1-1; no definite D call. Sample: PBMCs. The source is a man aged 18 to 29 in good health and CMV-seropositive. The DNA for the CDR3 is TGTGCCAGCACCTCGGGGTTCACTGAAGCTTTCTTT. Translation: CASTSGFTEAFF.